This TCR beta chain is drawn from a study of cytotoxic CD8 clonotypes in ibrutinib-treated CLL (dated by TCRdb to about 2021). Regarding the research as a whole: The cohort included roughly 15 treatment-naive and roughly ten relapsed/refractory patients; 17 were IGHV unmutated. Response samples were taken after a median of about a year on treatment, ranging from about 6 to 40 months. Samples averaged 255,043 productive templates and around 91,000 productive rearrangements. All remission and progressive disease samples were collected while patients were still receiving ibrutinib. Cryopreserved peripheral blood mononuclear cells were collected before treatment, at response, and at either disease progression or sustained remission. Longitudinal samples were obtainable from about 30% of the roughly 90 participants in the trial. Responses were partial in 24 patients and complete in 2; after median roughly 69 months follow-up, some 14 stayed in remission and about 12 progressed.

The table lists this clone with a few counts. Its antigen target is currently unknown. Nothing much larger sits one base from this clone, and base qualities are not available. The time point tag for this specimen amounts to: roughly 2 years on ibrutinib. For TCR beta library preparation, roughly 2 micrograms of genomic DNA was extracted from cryopreserved PBMCs. Longitudinal blood samples from CLL patients on ibrutinib monotherapy were analyzed using high-throughput TCR beta sequencing. The patients took part in an open-label, single-center phase 2 trial of ibrutinib monotherapy. A MiSeq instrument was used for deep resolution sequencing, which targeted depths ranging from 1 in 1 million up to 1 in 200,000 T cells, with coverage averaging 10x for each clonotype. TCR beta libraries were generated with the immunoSEQ hsTCRB Kit. Per the source publication's procedure: The data were analyzed with ImmunoSEQ Analyzer and ImmunoSEQ Data Assistant, and V, D and J gene assignments followed IMGT definitions. Clonality, with values ranging from 0 to 1, was calculated as one minus the normalized Shannon entropy of productive rearrangement frequencies. Only overrepresented clonotypes making up at least 0.05% of the repertoire of each patient were included in the public clonotype analysis. Repertoires from 10 to 15 age-matched healthy donors in immuneACCESS were used as clonality controls. TCRdb re-hosts the immuneACCESS table, in-frame sequences only. Its copies lack some clones; in the studies checked, an unresolved V gene accounts for under half of them, and the cause for the rest is not known. That table furnishes V, J and clone size, whereas the DNA furnished D and trimming. A total of roughly 250,000 clones appear in this sample, 70% of them only once. The ten top clones hold 15% to 19% of the sample.

The research as a whole found: An increase in clonality was observed at ibrutinib response, with clonality remaining stable during sustained remission and falling back toward baseline at progression. Sustained-remission and progressing patients did not have matched sampling times, and lymph node repertoires were not examined. Baseline clonality was found to be higher than that of age-matched healthy donors and was strongly correlated with circulating CD8+ T-cell counts. Public clonotypes were found to be uncommon and were observed to contract or remain stable during treatment; the increase in clonality was shown to reflect expansion of private clonotypes at ibrutinib response.

Cut back by 8 bases and 8 bases, the V and J ends lie 12 bases apart. CDR1 and CDR2 (MDHEN, SYDVKM) derive from the germline V gene. CDR3 length: 12 amino acids, cysteine to phenylalanine. CDR3 DNA is the only sequence kept; it has 36 bases, read in frame from the first base. Recombination connected TRBV28 to TRBJ1-4; TRBD1 is possibly the D segment (5 matching bases). The material was PBMCs, obtained after 24 months of ibrutinib treatment. This TCR was recovered from a human donor with chronic lymphocytic leukemia. The CDR3 sequence is CASGTGREKLFF. At the DNA level, the sequence is TGTGCCAGCGGGACCGGGCGGGAAAAACTGTTTTTT.